A single sample gave rise to the 17 T cell receptor beta chains below, sequenced in a study of OX40 agonist ivuxolimab in advanced cancers. Generated by immunoSEQ multiplex PCR, the TCRdb table keeps only in-frame clones and is missing some. Here the sample spans fewer than 95,000 clones, more than 80% being singletons. The sequencing used CD4+ or CD8+ T cells sorted from blood, collected in a trial of the OX40 agonist ivuxolimab. Receptors originate from an adult with an advanced solid tumor such as melanoma, head and neck, liver or kidney cancer.

The rearrangement uses TRBV7-3 and TRBJ2-2; the match to TRBD2 covers 13 bases. Germline CDR1 SGHTA, CDR2 FQGTGA. The CDR3 extends over 16 amino acids. The trim removed 4 bases at V and 4 bases at J, leaving 3 bases unmatched. As DNA, the CDR3 is TGTGCCAGCAGCTCCGGGACTAGCGGGACCACCGGGGAGCTGTTTTTT. It codes for CASSSGTSGTTGELFF.

V usage is TRBV5-1 and J usage is TRBJ2-5; no clear D. Per the germline V gene, CDR1 is SGHRS and CDR2 is YFSETQ. V was clipped by 0 bases and J by 5 bases, with 2 bases between them. The CDR3 contains 11 residues. CDR3 protein: CASSLAETQYF. The CDR3 bases are TGCGCCAGCAGCTTGGCCGAGACCCAGTACTTC.

The V and J genes are TRBV4-2 and TRBJ2-1; D is perhaps TRBD2 (6 bases). The CDR3 extends over 16 amino acids. In germline, CDR1 is LGHNA, CDR2 YNFKEQ. V lost 0 bases to trimming and J lost 2 bases, with 11 bases between them. CDR3 amino acids: CASSQEAGDPYNEQFF. CDR3 bases: TGTGCCAGCAGCCAAGAAGCGGGCGATCCCTACAATGAGCAGTTCTTC.

The V call is TRBV11-2, the J call TRBJ2-7; the D call may be TRBD1 or TRBD2 (6 bases each). The CDR3 is 14 residues long. Trimming left V 4 bases short and J 4 bases short, with 14 bases between. In germline, CDR1 is SGHAT, CDR2 FQNNGV. The CDR3 sequence is CASSWGAGWYEQYF. CDR3 sequence (DNA): TGTGCCAGCAGCTGGGGGGCAGGGTGGTACGAGCAGTACTTC.

The count of this clone is one. The rearrangement uses TRBV11-2 and TRBJ2-2; TRBD2 aligns across 12 bases. The trim removed 5 bases at V and 6 bases at J, leaving 16 bases unmatched. This CDR3 is 19 amino acids long. Germline-derived CDR1 and CDR2 are SGHAT and FQNNGV. The CDR3 is CASSRVLAGGARGPGELFF. In DNA form, the CDR3 reads TGTGCCAGCAGCCGGGTACTAGCGGGAGGAGCCAGGGGACCCGGGGAGCTGTTTTTT.

The chain has TRBV6-6 and TRBJ2-1; no definite D call. Trimming cost V 3 bases and J 0 bases, with 9 bases left between them. The CDR3 runs 15 residues. Germline CDR1 is MNHNY and CDR2 is SVGAGI (reference sequence). The CDR3 protein is CASSYRSSSYNEQFF. CDR3 sequence (DNA): TGTGCCAGCAGTTATAGATCGTCCTCCTACAATGAGCAGTTCTTC.

V usage is TRBV2 and J usage is TRBJ2-2; 13 bases are shared with TRBD2. J gave up 9 bases and V 4 bases, and 2 bases lay outside the gene matches. CDR3 length equals 14 residues. CDR1 is SNHLY, CDR2 FYNNEI, per germline. The CDR3 sequence is CASSGTSGSWELFF. The CDR3 DNA sequence: TGTGCCAGCAGTGGGACTAGCGGGAGCTGGGAGCTGTTTTTT.

This clone has a handful of counts. The J gene is TRBJ1-2, the V gene TRBV14; D uncertain. CDR3 size: 13 residues. Between the trimmed V and J ends, which lost 1 base and 8 bases, there was a span of 11 bases. Germline lookup yields CDR1 SGHDN and CDR2 FVKESK. In DNA form, the CDR3 reads TGTGCCAGCAGCCAAGGGCCCTACGGGGGCTACACCTTC. Its translation is CASSQGPYGGYTF. Together with reference TRBV14 and TRBJ1-2, the CDR3 gives the full variable domain: EAGVTQFPSHSVIEKGQTVTLRCDPISGHDNLYWYRRVMGKEIKFLLHFVKESKQDESGMPNNRFLAERTGGTYSTLKVQPAELEDSGVYFCASSQGPYGGYTFGSGTRLTVV.

The chain links TRBV27 to TRBJ2-1; the match to TRBD1 covers 7 bases. V lost 6 bases, J lost 8 bases, and 22 bases stayed unmatched. Germline loops: CDR1 MNHEY, CDR2 SMNVEV (reference sequence). The CDR3 loop spans 18 amino acids. The CDR3 DNA follows: TGTGCCAGCAGGACAAGTCGACCCGGGACAGAGATCTTTCATGAGCAGTTCTTC. This gives the protein CASRTSRPGTEIFHEQFF.

The rearrangement uses TRBV19 and TRBJ2-5; D may be TRBD1 or TRBD2 (5 bases each). The V gene lost 9 bases and the J gene lost 6 bases, with 20 bases spanning the gap. Germline CDR1 LNHDA, CDR2 SQIVND (reference sequence). The CDR3 is 14 residues long. DNA of the CDR3: TGTGCCAGCAGCCTAGGTGCAGGGACGAAGACCCAGTACTTC. Protein: CASSLGAGTKTQYF.

This chain connects TRBV6-5 to TRBJ1-4; TRBD1 agrees at 8 bases. Per the germline V gene, CDR1 is MNHEY and CDR2 is SVGAGI. This CDR3 is 14 amino acids long. The trim removed 11 bases at V and 8 bases at J, leaving 13 bases unmatched. The CDR3 DNA reads TGTGCCCGAACCTACCGGACAGGGAGAGAAAAACTGTTTTTT. Its protein is CARTYRTGREKLFF.

V usage is TRBV30 and J usage is TRBJ2-3, with D perhaps given as TRBD1 or TRBD2 (6 bases each). Germline V gene lookup returns CDR1 GTSNPN and CDR2 SVGIG (reference sequence). The CDR3 is made up of 15 amino acids. V lost 3 bases, J lost 0 bases, and 13 bases lay in between. The CDR3 here is CAWSLGGTSTDTQYF. CDR3 DNA: TGTGCCTGGAGCTTAGGGGGGACCAGCACAGATACGCAGTATTTT.

The chain employs TRBV27 and TRBJ2-2, with D hard to call. The V and J ends lost 3 bases and 6 bases respectively, with 2 bases between them. Per the germline V gene, CDR1 is MNHEY and CDR2 is SMNVEV (reference sequence). This CDR3 comprises 11 residues. Here the CDR3 DNA reads TGTGCCAGCAGTTTTGCCGGGGAGCTGTTTTTT. This encodes CASSFAGELFF.

The rearrangement links TRBV9 to TRBJ1-3, with D unresolved. This CDR3 has 13 amino acids. Germline CDR1 is SGDLS and CDR2 is YYNGEE. The germline V and J ends were trimmed by 0 bases and 2 bases, with 3 bases remaining between them. CDR3 DNA: TGTGCCAGCAGCGTAGAGACTGGAAACACCATATATTTT. Its protein is CASSVETGNTIYF.

The V and J genes are TRBV4-2 and TRBJ2-5; the D is unclear. This CDR3 region has 15 residues. Trimming left V 0 bases short and J 1 base short, with 9 bases between. CDR1 LGHNA and CDR2 YNFKEQ come from the germline V gene. The chain's CDR3 is CASSQDRNSQETQYF. Here the CDR3 DNA reads TGTGCCAGCAGCCAAGATCGGAACAGCCAAGAGACCCAGTACTTC.

The rearrangement joins TRBV11-2 to TRBJ2-1, with 7 bases lining up with TRBD1. J gave up 4 bases and V 5 bases, and 11 bases lay outside the gene matches. The CDR3 contains 16 residues. CDR1 is SGHAT and CDR2 is FQNNGV in the germline V gene. CDR3 sequence reads: CASSPDRARRYNEQFF. In DNA form, the CDR3 reads TGTGCCAGCAGCCCAGACAGGGCCCGGAGATACAATGAGCAGTTCTTC. The entire variable domain, with the rest obtained from reference TRBV11-2 and TRBJ2-1, is as follows: EAGVAQSPRYKIIEKRQSVAFWCNPISGHATLYWYQQILGQGPKLLIQFQNNGVVDDSQLPKDRFSAERLKGVDSTLKIQPAKLEDSAVYLCASSPDRARRYNEQFFGPGTRLTVL.

The chain carries TRBV28 and TRBJ2-7, with 9 bases matching TRBD1. The CDR3 contains 15 residues. The junction had 10 bases not matched to a gene; V was cut back by 7 bases and J by 3 bases. Looked up from germline, CDR1 is MDHEN and CDR2 is SYDVKM. The DNA for the CDR3 is TGTGCCAGCAAACTCCGGGACAGGGCGGACTACGAGCAGTACTTC. Its translation is CASKLRDRADYEQYF.